The rows below give T cell receptor beta chains drawn from one sample of a study of T cells in Graves' hyperthyroidism and ophthalmopathy. TCRdb fed the multiplex PCR reads into MiXCR, producing one record per CDR3 protein. The sample comprises approximately 400,000 distinct CDR3 sequences, 15% to 17% of which are singletons, and roughly an eighth rests with the top ten. Sequences were obtained from blood. Every receptor here comes from a woman aged 18-29 years with Graves' hyperthyroidism. CDR3s include the opening cysteine and the closing phenylalanine or tryptophan. The D gene is left open where the match is weak. Only part of the rows carry a size: once, few, many, or a class if the clone is expanded.

v_gene,j_gene,d_gene,abundance,CDR3aa,CDR3nt
TRBV7-9,TRBJ1-1,-,many,CASSLDMKNTEAFF,TGTGCCAGCAGCTTGGACATGAAAAACACTGAAGCTTTCTTT
TRBV12-3/TRBV12-4,TRBJ1-4,TRBD1,many,CASSTGGGSEKLFF,TGTGCCAGCAGTACAGGGGGAGGGTCTGAAAAACTGTTTTTT
TRBV25-1,TRBJ1-3,-,-,CASSDWPSGGNTIYF,TGTGCCAGCAGTGATTGGCCCTCGGGAGGAAACACCATATATTTT
TRBV9,TRBJ2-7,-,few,CASSVAPTDEQYF,TGTGCCAGCAGCGTAGCCCCCACCGACGAGCAGTACTTC
TRBV7-4,TRBJ2-3,TRBD1,-,CASSLVDRDEVRDTQYF,TGTGCCAGCAGCTTAGTTGACAGGGACGAAGTGAGAGATACGCAGTATTTT
TRBV6-2/TRBV6-3,TRBJ1-5,-,-,CASSYYRGSNQPQHF,TGTGCCAGCAGTTACTATAGGGGGAGCAATCAGCCCCAGCATTTT
TRBV5-4,TRBJ2-2,TRBD1,many,CARSWLTGDVTGELFF,TGTGCCAGGTCCTGGCTTACAGGGGACGTAACCGGGGAGCTGTTTTTT
TRBV6-6,TRBJ1-1,-,many,CASSYASGPYDTEAFF,TGTGCCAGCAGTTACGCCTCCGGGCCCTATGACACTGAAGCTTTCTTT
TRBV6-5,TRBJ2-7,TRBD2,-,CASSSLAGDYEQYF,TGTGCCAGCAGTTCACTAGCGGGAGACTACGAGCAGTACTTC
TRBV13,TRBJ2-1,TRBD2,-,CASSPLGRSGRADEQFF,TGTGCCAGCAGCCCGCTGGGGAGAAGCGGGAGGGCCGATGAGCAGTTCTTC
TRBV12-3/TRBV12-4,TRBJ1-4,TRBD1,few,CASRRGQGHEKLFF,TGTGCCAGCAGACGAGGACAGGGCCACGAAAAACTGTTTTTT
TRBV20-1,TRBJ2-5,-,-,CSARRFAGSETQYF,TGCAGTGCTAGACGCTTTGCGGGAAGTGAGACCCAGTACTTC
TRBV6-1,TRBJ1-3,TRBD1,few,CASMDQDRGISGNTIYF,TGTGCCAGCATGGACCAGGACAGGGGGATCTCTGGAAACACCATATATTTT
TRBV2,TRBJ2-1,TRBD2,many,CASSALSGGAHNEQFF,TGTGCCAGCAGTGCCCTCAGCGGGGGGGCCCACAATGAGCAGTTCTTC
TRBV7-2,TRBJ2-2,TRBD1,many,CASSQGASSTGELFF,TGTGCCAGCAGTCAGGGGGCGAGTAGCACCGGGGAGCTGTTTTTT
TRBV7-2,TRBJ1-1,-,-,CASSPYTSEAFF,TGTGCCAGCAGCCCATACACATCTGAAGCTTTCTTT
TRBV5-8,TRBJ2-3,-,many,CASSLLASGTDTQYF,TGTGCCAGCAGCTTGTTAGCGAGTGGGACAGATACGCAGTATTTT
TRBV3-1,TRBJ1-1,TRBD1,many,CASSQGQGATEAFF,TGTGCCAGCAGCCAAGGACAGGGGGCTACTGAAGCTTTCTTT
TRBV10-3,TRBJ2-1,TRBD1,many,CAIRRTGNGYNEQFF,TGTGCCATCAGGAGGACAGGGAATGGCTACAATGAGCAGTTCTTC
TRBV7-2,TRBJ1-3,TRBD1,-,CASSLAGQGATGNTIYF,TGTGCCAGCAGCTTAGCGGGACAGGGGGCTACTGGAAACACCATATATTTT
TRBV6-1,TRBJ2-7,TRBD2,many,CASSFSSGRARYEQYF,TGTGCCAGCAGTTTTAGTAGCGGGAGGGCTCGCTACGAGCAGTACTTC
TRBV29-1,TRBJ2-5,-,few,CSVEDRGKPEGRETQYF,TGCAGCGTTGAAGATCGTGGCAAGCCGGAGGGGCGAGAGACCCAGTACTTC
TRBV2,TRBJ2-7,-,many,CASSEREAYEQYF,TGTGCCAGCAGTGAAAGGGAAGCCTACGAGCAGTACTTC
TRBV7-8,TRBJ2-3,TRBD1,many,CASSLVEGAADTQYF,TGTGCCAGCAGCTTAGTTGAGGGGGCGGCAGATACGCAGTATTTT
TRBV20-1,TRBJ1-2,-,-,CSASSEGGGGYGYTF,TGCAGTGCTAGTTCTGAGGGAGGGGGAGGCTATGGCTACACCTTC